This T cell receptor (beta chain) was identified during a study of blood T cell repertoires in COVID-19. Study information: PBMCs, B-cell-depleted T cells, or T cells were the source of the cDNA or gDNA that made up the material.

Ages ranged from roughly 18 to 100 years, with residence in approximately 25 US areas. V was clipped by 4 bases and J by 0 bases, with 19 bases between them. From germline, CDR1 is KGHSH and CDR2 LQKENI. This CDR3 spans 18 amino acids. TCRdb's table, derived via immunoSEQ multiplex PCR, lists solely in-frame clones and lacks some. The sample gives under 300,000 clones, around 86% of which show up once; roughly 1.6% is in the top ten. The gene calls are TRBV18 and TRBJ2-1; the D gene is possibly TRBD1 (6 bases). The sequenced material came from PBMCs or T cells enriched from blood (not recorded which). The TCR comes from a woman aged 45-59 years who had recovered from COVID-19. The CDR3 coding sequence is TGTGCCAGCTCACTATCCGTTACACAGGGAAGCTCCTACAATGAGCAGTTCTTC. It specifies CASSLSVTQGSSYNEQFF.